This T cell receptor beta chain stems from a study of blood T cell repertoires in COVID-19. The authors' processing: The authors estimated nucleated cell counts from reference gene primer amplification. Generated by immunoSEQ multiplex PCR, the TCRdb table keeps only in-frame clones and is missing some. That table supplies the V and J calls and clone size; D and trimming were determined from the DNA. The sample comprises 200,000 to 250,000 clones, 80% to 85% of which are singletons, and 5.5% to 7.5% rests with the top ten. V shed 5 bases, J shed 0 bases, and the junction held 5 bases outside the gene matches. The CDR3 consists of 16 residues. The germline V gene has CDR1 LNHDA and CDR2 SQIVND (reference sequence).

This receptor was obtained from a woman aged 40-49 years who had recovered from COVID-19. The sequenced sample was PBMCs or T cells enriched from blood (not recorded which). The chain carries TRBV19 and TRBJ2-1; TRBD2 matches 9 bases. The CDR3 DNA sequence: TGTGCCAGTAGTCGACATAGCGGGAGCTCCTACAATGAGCAGTTCTTC. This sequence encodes CASSRHSGSSYNEQFF.